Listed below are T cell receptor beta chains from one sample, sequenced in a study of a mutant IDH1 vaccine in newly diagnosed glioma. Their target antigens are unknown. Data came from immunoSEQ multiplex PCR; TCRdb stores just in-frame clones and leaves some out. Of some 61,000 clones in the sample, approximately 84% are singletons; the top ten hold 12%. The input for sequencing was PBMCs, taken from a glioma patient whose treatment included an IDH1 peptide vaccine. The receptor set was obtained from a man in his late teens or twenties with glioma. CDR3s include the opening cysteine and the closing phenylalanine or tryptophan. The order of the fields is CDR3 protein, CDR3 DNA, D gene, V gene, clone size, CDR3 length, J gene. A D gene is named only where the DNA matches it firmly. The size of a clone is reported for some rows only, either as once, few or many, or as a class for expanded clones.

CDR3 protein: CASSQPPGYTF; CDR3 DNA: TGCGCCAGCAGCCAACCCCCTGGCTACACCTTC; D gene: NA; V gene: TRBV4-1; clone size: few; CDR3 length: 11; J gene: TRBJ1-2
CDR3 protein: CASQPRGTGQETQYF; CDR3 DNA: TGTGCCAGCCAGCCGCGAGGGACAGGACAAGAGACCCAGTACTTC; D gene: TRBD1; V gene: TRBV6-5; clone size: NA; CDR3 length: 15; J gene: TRBJ2-5
CDR3 protein: CASSLWAGPTGSEQFF; CDR3 DNA: TGTGCCAGCAGCTTATGGGCGGGGCCTACGGGCAGTGAGCAGTTCTTC; D gene: NA; V gene: TRBV13; clone size: NA; CDR3 length: 16; J gene: TRBJ2-1
CDR3 protein: CASSPGGDQPQHF; CDR3 DNA: TGTGCCAGCTCACCAGGCGGGGATCAGCCCCAGCATTTT; D gene: NA; V gene: TRBV18; clone size: NA; CDR3 length: 13; J gene: TRBJ1-5
CDR3 protein: CSVLFWDRGRVGYTF; CDR3 DNA: TGCAGCGTTCTCTTCTGGGACCGAGGACGGGTTGGCTACACCTTC; D gene: NA; V gene: TRBV29-1; clone size: once; CDR3 length: 15; J gene: TRBJ1-2
CDR3 protein: CASSARSSGYNSPLHF; CDR3 DNA: TGTGCCAGCAGCGCTAGATCGTCGGGTTATAATTCACCCCTCCACTTT; D gene: NA; V gene: TRBV11-1; clone size: NA; CDR3 length: 16; J gene: TRBJ1-6
CDR3 protein: CASSSGVRNTGELFF; CDR3 DNA: TGTGCCAGTAGTTCAGGGGTAAGGAACACCGGGGAGCTGTTTTTT; D gene: NA; V gene: TRBV19; clone size: NA; CDR3 length: 15; J gene: TRBJ2-2
CDR3 protein: CAWSYLRSGGSTGELFF; CDR3 DNA: TGTGCCTGGAGTTATTTAAGAAGCGGGGGTAGCACCGGGGAGCTGTTTTTT; D gene: TRBD2; V gene: TRBV30; clone size: NA; CDR3 length: 17; J gene: TRBJ2-2
CDR3 protein: CASRPRLDSPYGYTF; CDR3 DNA: TGTGCCAGCAGACCTCGACTGGACAGTCCCTATGGCTACACCTTC; D gene: NA; V gene: TRBV6-1; clone size: once; CDR3 length: 15; J gene: TRBJ1-2
CDR3 protein: CATETGVDTGELFF; CDR3 DNA: TGTGCCACGGAGACAGGGGTGGACACCGGGGAGCTGTTTTTT; D gene: TRBD1; V gene: TRBV13; clone size: NA; CDR3 length: 14; J gene: TRBJ2-2
CDR3 protein: CASSPYRGLNTEAFF; CDR3 DNA: TGTGCCAGCAGCCCATACAGGGGTTTGAACACTGAAGCTTTCTTT; D gene: TRBD1; V gene: TRBV7-9; clone size: NA; CDR3 length: 15; J gene: TRBJ1-1
CDR3 protein: CASSQDWGYEQYF; CDR3 DNA: TGTGCCAGCAGCCAAGATTGGGGTTACGAGCAGTACTTC; D gene: NA; V gene: TRBV4-2; clone size: NA; CDR3 length: 13; J gene: TRBJ2-7
CDR3 protein: CASSLGVVAFF; CDR3 DNA: TGTGCCAGCAGCTTAGGGGTCGTTGCTTTCTTT; D gene: NA; V gene: TRBV7-9; clone size: NA; CDR3 length: 11; J gene: TRBJ1-1
CDR3 protein: CASSSGFPDQPQHF; CDR3 DNA: TGTGCCAGCTCTAGCGGGTTTCCGGATCAGCCCCAGCATTTT; D gene: NA; V gene: TRBV6-1; clone size: NA; CDR3 length: 14; J gene: TRBJ1-5
CDR3 protein: CASSLLNRDTEAFF; CDR3 DNA: TGTGCCAGCTCGCTACTTAACAGGGACACTGAAGCTTTCTTT; D gene: NA; V gene: TRBV18; clone size: NA; CDR3 length: 14; J gene: TRBJ1-1
CDR3 protein: CASSVAYSGTGRTDTQYF; CDR3 DNA: TGTGCCAGCAGCGTAGCCTACTCCGGGACAGGGAGGACAGATACGCAGTATTTT; D gene: TRBD1; V gene: TRBV9; clone size: NA; CDR3 length: 18; J gene: TRBJ2-3
CDR3 protein: CASSSGTANTGELFF; CDR3 DNA: TGTGCCAGCAGCTCCGGGACAGCCAACACCGGGGAGCTGTTTTTT; D gene: TRBD1; V gene: TRBV11-2; clone size: NA; CDR3 length: 15; J gene: TRBJ2-2
CDR3 protein: CASSRRLGGYTF; CDR3 DNA: TGTGCCAGCAGCCGACGTTTGGGTGGCTACACCTTC; D gene: NA; V gene: TRBV11-2; clone size: NA; CDR3 length: 12; J gene: TRBJ1-2
CDR3 protein: CASSYNREMRYEQYF; CDR3 DNA: TGTGCCAGCAGTTATAACAGGGAGATGAGGTACGAGCAGTACTTC; D gene: NA; V gene: TRBV11-2; clone size: NA; CDR3 length: 15; J gene: TRBJ2-7
CDR3 protein: CASSIGGRSGELFF; CDR3 DNA: TGTGCCAGCAGTATCGGGGGCAGGTCCGGGGAGCTGTTTTTT; D gene: NA; V gene: TRBV25-1; clone size: NA; CDR3 length: 14; J gene: TRBJ2-2
CDR3 protein: CASSYLQGTPYEQYF; CDR3 DNA: TGTGCCAGCAGTTACCTACAGGGGACACCCTACGAGCAGTACTTC; D gene: TRBD1; V gene: TRBV6-5; clone size: once; CDR3 length: 15; J gene: TRBJ2-7
CDR3 protein: CASSDWGGNTEAFF; CDR3 DNA: TGTGCCAGCAGTGACTGGGGGGGGAACACTGAAGCTTTCTTT; D gene: NA; V gene: TRBV6-5; clone size: NA; CDR3 length: 14; J gene: TRBJ1-1
CDR3 protein: CSALYTGELFF; CDR3 DNA: TGCAGTGCACTTTACACCGGGGAGCTGTTTTTT; D gene: NA; V gene: TRBV20-1; clone size: NA; CDR3 length: 11; J gene: TRBJ2-2
CDR3 protein: CASSLAADTQYF; CDR3 DNA: TGTGCCAGCAGCTTAGCTGCGGACACGCAGTATTTT; D gene: NA; V gene: TRBV7-9; clone size: NA; CDR3 length: 12; J gene: TRBJ2-3
CDR3 protein: CASSLKGGASPLHF; CDR3 DNA: TGTGCCAGCAGCTTAAAAGGGGGCGCTTCACCCCTCCACTTT; D gene: TRBD1; V gene: TRBV7-2; clone size: NA; CDR3 length: 14; J gene: TRBJ1-6
CDR3 protein: CASSQERYIWLSGYTF; CDR3 DNA: TGCGCCAGCAGCCAAGAACGATATATCTGGTTATCCGGCTACACCTTC; D gene: NA; V gene: TRBV4-3; clone size: NA; CDR3 length: 16; J gene: TRBJ1-2
CDR3 protein: CASSGPEPDTQYF; CDR3 DNA: TGTGCCAGCAGCGGCCCGGAGCCAGATACGCAGTATTTT; D gene: NA; V gene: TRBV9; clone size: once; CDR3 length: 13; J gene: TRBJ2-3